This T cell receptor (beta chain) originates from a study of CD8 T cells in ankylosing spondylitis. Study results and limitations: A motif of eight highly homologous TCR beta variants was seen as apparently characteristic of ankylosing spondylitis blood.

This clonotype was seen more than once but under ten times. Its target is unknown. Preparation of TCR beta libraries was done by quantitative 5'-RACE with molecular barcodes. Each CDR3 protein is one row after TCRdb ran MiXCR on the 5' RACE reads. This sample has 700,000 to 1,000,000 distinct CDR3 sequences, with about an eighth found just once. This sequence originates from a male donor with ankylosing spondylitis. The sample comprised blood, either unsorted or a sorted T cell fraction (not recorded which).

The DNA of the CDR3 is TGTGCCATTCGGAGTTTGGGCCGGGGCACCGGGGAGCTGTTTTTT. The encoded protein is CAIRSLGRGTGELFF. This rearrangement joins TRBV27 to TRBJ2-2; TRBD2 might be the D (5 bases). Trimming cost V 10 bases and J 4 bases, with 19 bases left between them. CDR1 MNHEY and CDR2 SMNVEV come from the germline V gene (reference sequence). The CDR3 has 15 amino acids.